This TCR beta chain was found in a study of vaccination effects on CD4 cells after COVID-19. About this clone itself: Its target is not known.

TCRdb keeps only in-frame clones here, not all; method: immunoSEQ multiplex PCR. This sample yields tens of thousands of clones, of which roughly three quarters are seen a single time; less than 9.5% belongs to the top ten. Expansion with viral peptide pools was applied to antigen-specific CD4+ T cells by the ViraFEST assay prior to sequencing. Researchers isolated CD4+ T cells once approximately 10 days of culture had elapsed. Two doses of either BNT162b2 or mRNA-1273 were given to each participant. The source of this sequence is a human donor who received a COVID-19 vaccine. This material consisted of CD4+ T cells from PBMCs cultured with HCoV-229E spike peptides, taken after COVID-19 vaccination.

The CDR3 nucleotides are TGTGCCAGCAGCTCGGGACTGGACAGTCCCCGCTCTGGAAACACCATATATTTT. Translated: CASSSGLDSPRSGNTIYF. The rearrangement links TRBV7-2 to TRBJ1-3, with D possibly matching TRBD1 (6 bases). Trimming removed 4 bases at V and 0 bases at J, with 19 bases between. Germline loops: CDR1 SGHTA, CDR2 FQGNSA. CDR3 size: 18 residues.